Reported below is one TCR beta chain. What it recognizes is unknown. Germline CDR1 is KGHDR and CDR2 is SFDVKD. The ends were cut back, 3 bases at V and 4 bases at J, with 12 bases in the middle. This CDR3 is built from 15 residues. This sample was included in a study of post-analysis software for immune sequencing data. As for the study in general: Courses of disease covered relapsing-remitting, secondary progressive and progressive-relapsing multiple sclerosis.

Study results and caveats: Versus controls, multiple sclerosis patients showed significantly lower diversity (normalized Chao1). The study found TRBV5-6, TRBV5-1 and TRBV20-1 among 5 or 6 TRBV segments more frequent in patients than controls. Co-batched samples clustered tightly together by F measure.

The authors incorporated unique molecular identifiers into the TCR beta cDNA libraries. cDNA molecules numbering about 480,000 came from around 1 to 10 million T cells. TCRdb fed the PCR reads into MiXCR, producing one record per CDR3 protein. The table shows hundreds of thousands of distinct CDR3 sequences, with around 40% occurring only once. V and J are TRBV24-1 and TRBJ2-1, with D uncertain. The source material was blood. The clonotype was recovered from a girl under 18 with multiple sclerosis. As DNA, the CDR3 is TGTGCCACCAGTGATCCAAATCGTGCGTACAATGAGCAGTTCTTC. Translated: CATSDPNRAYNEQFF.